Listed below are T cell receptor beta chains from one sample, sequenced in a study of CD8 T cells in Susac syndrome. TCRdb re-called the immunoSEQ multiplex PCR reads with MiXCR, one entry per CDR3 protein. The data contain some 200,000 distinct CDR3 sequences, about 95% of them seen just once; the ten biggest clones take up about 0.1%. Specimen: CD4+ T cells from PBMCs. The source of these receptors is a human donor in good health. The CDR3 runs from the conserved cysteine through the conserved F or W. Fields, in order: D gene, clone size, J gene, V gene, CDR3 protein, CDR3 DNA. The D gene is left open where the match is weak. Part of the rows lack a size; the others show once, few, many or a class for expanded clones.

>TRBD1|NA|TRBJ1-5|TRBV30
CAWSVRTGINQPQHF
TGTGCCTGGAGTGTACGGACAGGTATCAATCAGCCCCAGCATTTT
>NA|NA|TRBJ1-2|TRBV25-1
CASSDTLLTGNGYTF
TGTGCCAGCAGTGATACCCTTCTCACAGGGAATGGCTACACCTTC
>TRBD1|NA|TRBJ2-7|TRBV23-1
CASSTGTALYEQYF
TGCGCCAGCAGTACCGGGACAGCATTATACGAGCAGTACTTC
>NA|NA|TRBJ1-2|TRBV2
CASIMQGRLDGYTF
TGTGCCAGCATTATGCAGGGGCGTTTAGATGGCTACACCTTC
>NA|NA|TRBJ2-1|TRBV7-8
CASSLALQAREQFF
TGTGCCAGCAGCTTAGCGCTACAGGCACGGGAGCAGTTCTTC
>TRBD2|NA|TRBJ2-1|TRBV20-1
CSASSPDREGRNEQFF
TGCAGTGCTAGTTCCCCCGATCGGGAGGGCCGTAATGAGCAGTTCTTC
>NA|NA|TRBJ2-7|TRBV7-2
CASSLVGESEQYF
TGTGCCAGCAGCTTAGTTGGTGAAAGCGAGCAGTACTTC
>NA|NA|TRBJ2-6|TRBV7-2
CASLRQASGANVLTF
TGTGCCAGCCTAAGACAGGCTTCTGGGGCCAACGTCCTGACTTTC
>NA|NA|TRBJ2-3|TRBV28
CASGPQGTDTQYF
TGTGCCAGCGGGCCCCAGGGCACAGATACGCAGTATTTT
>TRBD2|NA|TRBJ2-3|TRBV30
CAWRDYLLTDTQYF
TGTGCCTGGCGGGACTACCTTTTGACGGATACGCAGTATTTT
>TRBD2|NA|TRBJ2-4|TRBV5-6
CASSLAPGLVDKNIQYF
TGTGCCAGCAGCTTGGCCCCGGGACTAGTAGACAAAAACATTCAGTACTTC
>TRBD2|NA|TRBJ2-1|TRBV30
CAWSRGGGSYNEQFF
TGTGCCTGGAGTCGCGGCGGGGGGTCCTACAATGAGCAGTTCTTC
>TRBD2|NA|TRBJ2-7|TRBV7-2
CASSLPLAGPYEQYF
TGTGCCAGCAGCTTACCCCTAGCGGGGCCCTACGAGCAGTACTTC
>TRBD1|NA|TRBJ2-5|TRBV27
CASQAGDRVRETQYF
TGTGCCAGCCAGGCCGGGGACAGGGTCCGAGAGACCCAGTACTTC
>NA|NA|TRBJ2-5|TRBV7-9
CASSPQRNQETQYF
TGTGCCAGCAGCCCGCAACGAAACCAAGAGACCCAGTACTTC
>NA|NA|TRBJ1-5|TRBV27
CASSPRDASNQPQHF
TGTGCCAGCAGTCCGCGGGACGCCAGCAATCAGCCCCAGCATTTT
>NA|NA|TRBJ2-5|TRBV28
CASSLGAGAIETQYF
TGTGCCAGCAGTTTAGGGGCTGGGGCGATTGAGACCCAGTACTTC
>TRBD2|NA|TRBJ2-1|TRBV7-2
CASSSRLAGVNEQFF
TGTGCCAGCAGCTCAAGACTAGCGGGGGTTAATGAGCAGTTCTTC
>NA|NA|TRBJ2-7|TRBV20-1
CSVRDITYEQYF
TGCAGTGTCCGGGATATTACCTACGAGCAGTACTTC
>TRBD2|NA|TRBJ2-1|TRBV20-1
CSASDRGGVRYEQFF
TGCAGTGCTAGTGATCGCGGGGGAGTCCGCTATGAGCAGTTCTTC
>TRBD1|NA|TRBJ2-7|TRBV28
CASRTTGGANPRRTYEQYF
TGTGCCAGCAGGACGACAGGGGGCGCTAACCCCCGGAGGACCTACGAGCAGTACTTC
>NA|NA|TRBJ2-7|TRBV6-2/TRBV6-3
CASSPRGNNEQYF
TGTGCCAGCAGTCCCCGGGGCAACAACGAGCAGTACTTC
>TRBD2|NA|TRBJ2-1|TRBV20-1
CSETAGVGYNEQFF
TGCAGTGAGACAGCGGGAGTCGGTTACAATGAGCAGTTCTTC
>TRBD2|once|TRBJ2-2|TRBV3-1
CASSQAAGGPSSTGELFF
TGTGCCAGCAGCCAAGCAGCGGGAGGGCCGAGCAGCACCGGGGAGCTGTTTTTT
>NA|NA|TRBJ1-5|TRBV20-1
CSASRDPNQPQHF
TGCAGTGCTAGTAGGGACCCCAATCAGCCCCAGCATTTT
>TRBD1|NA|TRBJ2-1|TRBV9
CASSARRTGHNEQFF
TGTGCCAGCAGCGCTAGAAGGACAGGGCACAATGAGCAGTTCTTC
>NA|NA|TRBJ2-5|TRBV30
CAWSVRVAGLETQYF
TGTGCCTGGAGTGTACGAGTCGCGGGGCTAGAGACCCAGTACTTC
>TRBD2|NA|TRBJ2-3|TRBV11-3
CASSISSGDTDTQYF
TGTGCCAGCAGCATTTCTAGCGGGGACACAGATACGCAGTATTTT
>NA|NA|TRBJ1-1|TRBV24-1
CATSDSDSNTEAFF
TGTGCCACCAGTGACTCTGACAGTAACACTGAAGCTTTCTTT
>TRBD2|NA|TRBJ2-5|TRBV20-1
CSATTGGRGTQYF
TGCAGTGCAACAACGGGAGGGCGAGGGACCCAGTACTTC
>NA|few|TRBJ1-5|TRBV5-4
CASRRRFSNQPQHF
TGTGCCAGCCGTAGGAGGTTTAGCAATCAGCCCCAGCATTTT
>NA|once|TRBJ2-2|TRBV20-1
CSALGGELFF
TGCAGTGCCCTTGGCGGGGAGCTGTTTTTT
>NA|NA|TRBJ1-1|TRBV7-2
CASSTRGLRNTEAFF
TGTGCCAGCAGCACCAGGGGACTCCGGAACACTGAAGCTTTCTTT
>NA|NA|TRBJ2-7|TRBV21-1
CASSKVGTPLSYEQYF
TGTGCCAGCAGCAAAGTAGGTACGCCCCTCTCCTACGAGCAGTACTTC
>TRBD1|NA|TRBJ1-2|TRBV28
CASRTGVRYGYTF
TGTGCCAGCCGGACAGGGGTGCGGTATGGCTACACCTTC
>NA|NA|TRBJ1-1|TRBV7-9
CASSLAPGGSGTEAFF
TGTGCCAGCAGCTTAGCGCCTGGGGGCTCTGGCACTGAAGCTTTCTTT
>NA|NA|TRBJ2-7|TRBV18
CASSRDNSYEQYF
TGTGCCAGCTCACGGGACAACTCCTACGAGCAGTACTTC
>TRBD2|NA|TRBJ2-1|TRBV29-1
CSVATASGGYNEQFF
TGCAGCGTCGCCACGGCTAGCGGGGGGTACAATGAGCAGTTCTTC
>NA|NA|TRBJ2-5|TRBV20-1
CSARAGTWYQETQYF
TGCAGTGCTAGAGCCGGGACATGGTACCAAGAGACCCAGTACTTC
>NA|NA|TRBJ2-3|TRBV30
CAWKGEDLGTQYF
TGTGCCTGGAAAGGCGAAGACTTGGGTACGCAGTATTTT
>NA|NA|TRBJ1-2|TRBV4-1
CASSQPYRKDSDREGYTF
TGCGCCAGCAGCCAACCTTACAGGAAGGACAGTGACCGTGAGGGCTACACCTTC
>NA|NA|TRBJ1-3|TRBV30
CAWSRGRGNTIYF
TGTGCCTGGAGCAGGGGAAGGGGAAACACCATATATTTT
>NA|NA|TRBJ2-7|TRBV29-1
CSVAGRGEQYF
TGCAGCGTTGCCGGGCGAGGCGAGCAGTACTTC
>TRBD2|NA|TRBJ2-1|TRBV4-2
CASSQDPLAGFNEQFF
TGTGCCAGCAGCCAAGATCCGCTAGCGGGGTTCAATGAGCAGTTCTTC
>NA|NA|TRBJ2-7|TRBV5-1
CASSLVTDEQYF
TGCGCCAGCAGCTTGGTTACGGACGAGCAGTACTTC
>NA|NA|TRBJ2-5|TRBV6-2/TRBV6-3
CASTGRETQYF
TGTGCCAGCACCGGTCGGGAGACCCAGTACTTC
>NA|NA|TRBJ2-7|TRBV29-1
CSVVSSGKGYEQYF
TGCAGCGTTGTATCATCAGGGAAGGGCTACGAGCAGTACTTC
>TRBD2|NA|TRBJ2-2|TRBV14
CASSQDLGLVGTGELFF
TGTGCCAGCAGCCAAGACCTCGGACTAGTCGGCACCGGGGAGCTGTTTTTT
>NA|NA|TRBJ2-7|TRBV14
CASSQAGLPSEQYF
TGTGCCAGCAGCCAAGCAGGTTTACCCTCCGAGCAGTACTTC
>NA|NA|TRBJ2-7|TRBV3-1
CASSQDGVYEQYF
TGTGCCAGCAGCCAAGATGGAGTTTACGAGCAGTACTTC
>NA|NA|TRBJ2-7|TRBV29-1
CSVGPRGGLSYEQYF
TGCAGCGTTGGTCCCCGGGGAGGCCTTTCCTACGAGCAGTACTTC
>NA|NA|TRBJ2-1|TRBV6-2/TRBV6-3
CASSYRSEQFF
TGTGCCAGCAGTTACAGATCTGAGCAGTTCTTC
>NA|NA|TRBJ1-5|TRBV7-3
CASSLMLGQPQHF
TGTGCCAGCAGCTTAATGCTAGGTCAGCCCCAGCATTTT
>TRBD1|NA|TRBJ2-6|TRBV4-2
CASSQRTGGALVSGANVLTF
TGTGCCAGCAGCCAGAGGACAGGGGGCGCCCTCGTAAGTGGGGCCAACGTCCTGACTTTC
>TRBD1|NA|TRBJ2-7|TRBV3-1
CASSPRDRLYEQYF
TGTGCCAGCAGCCCCCGGGACAGGCTCTACGAGCAGTACTTC
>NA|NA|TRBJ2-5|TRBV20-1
CSARRLVGETQYF
TGCAGTGCTAGGCGACTAGTTGGAGAGACCCAGTACTTC
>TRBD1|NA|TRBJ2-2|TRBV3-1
CASSQSVVRGYGELFF
TGTGCCAGCAGCCAATCGGTGGTCAGGGGGTACGGGGAGCTGTTTTTT
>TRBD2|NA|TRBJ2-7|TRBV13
CASSLAGRAGEQYF
TGTGCCAGCAGCTTAGCAGGGAGGGCCGGAGAGCAGTACTTC
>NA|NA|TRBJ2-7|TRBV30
CAWSYSRYEQYF
TGTGCCTGGAGCTATTCTCGCTACGAGCAGTACTTC